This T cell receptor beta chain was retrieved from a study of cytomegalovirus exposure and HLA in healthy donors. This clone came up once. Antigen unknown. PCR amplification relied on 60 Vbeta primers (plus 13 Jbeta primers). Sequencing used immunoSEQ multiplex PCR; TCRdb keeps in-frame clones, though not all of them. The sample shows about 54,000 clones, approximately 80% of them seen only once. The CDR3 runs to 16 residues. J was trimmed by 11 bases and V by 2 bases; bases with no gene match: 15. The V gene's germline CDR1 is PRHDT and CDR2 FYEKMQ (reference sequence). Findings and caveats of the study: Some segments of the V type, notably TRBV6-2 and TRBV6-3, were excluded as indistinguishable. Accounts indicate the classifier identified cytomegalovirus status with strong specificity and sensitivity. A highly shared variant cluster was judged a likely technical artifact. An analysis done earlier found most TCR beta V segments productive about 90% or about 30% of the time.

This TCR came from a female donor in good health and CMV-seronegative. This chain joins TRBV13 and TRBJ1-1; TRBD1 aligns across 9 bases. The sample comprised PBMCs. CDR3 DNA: TGTGCCAGCAGCTTAAGGGACAGGGCATTCACAGGGGGGGCTTTCTTT. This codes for CASSLRDRAFTGGAFF.